One TCR beta chain is described in this entry. The data belong to a study of technical replicates of blood from a few donors. The CDR3 runs 16 residues. Germline CDR1 and CDR2: MDHEN and SYDVKM. V lost 1 base to trimming and J lost 7 bases; unmatched junction nucleotides: 6. Clones were read by immunoSEQ multiplex PCR, and TCRdb kept only the in-frame ones, dropping some. The sample lists more than 65,000 clones, about 97% occurring once. The TCR was taken from a human donor in good health. The chain recombines TRBV28 with TRBJ1-5; 11 bases align to TRBD1. The sample consisted of T cells isolated from PBMCs. The DNA for the CDR3 is TGTGCCAGCAGTTTATCCGGGACAGGGGGGGACCAGCCCCAGCATTTT. Its translation is CASSLSGTGGDQPQHF.